The clone carrying this T cell receptor (beta chain) was detected only a few times. Its antigen remains unidentified. Trimming cost V 5 bases and J 1 base; bases outside gene matches: 6. CDR1 is SGHTA and CDR2 is FQGNSA in the germline V gene. There are 16 residues in the CDR3. Individual cDNA molecules carried attached unique molecular identifiers. TCRdb fed the 5' RACE reads into MiXCR, producing one record per CDR3 protein. The sample holds 97,000 or so distinct CDR3 sequences, over 10% seen once. The sample comes from a study of early T cells in non-severe SARS-CoV-2 infection. Whole-study context: Chains stayed unpaired after sequencing of bulk RNA from unsorted whole blood. Study-wide results and caveats: VDJdb matching skewed toward anti-spike CD8 responses, missing private and CD4 specificities.

The sequenced sample was whole blood. The chain joins TRBV7-2 to TRBJ2-2, with TRBD1 matching over 8 bases. This TCR derives from an adult who was a healthcare worker with PCR-confirmed SARS-CoV-2 infection or an uninfected control (not recorded which). CDR3 in amino acids: CASSIQGTGNTGELFF. The CDR3 bases are TGTGCCAGCAGCATTCAGGGGACAGGGAACACCGGGGAGCTGTTTTTT.